This TCR beta chain is from a study of CD8 T cells in ankylosing spondylitis. Study-wide points: In peripheral blood, disease-linked CD8+ clones occurred at relatively low frequencies. Reportedly, disease-linked clones are significantly enriched in ankylosing spondylitis patients' matched synovial fluid.

This clonotype was seen more than once but under ten times. The target antigen is unknown. The TCR beta libraries were generated through quantitative 5'-RACE incorporating molecular barcodes. MiXCR was run by TCRdb on the 5' RACE reads, yielding one entry per CDR3 protein. The repertoire holds 250,000 to 300,000 distinct CDR3 sequences, with approximately 20% as singletons. The receptor was derived from a male donor with ankylosing spondylitis or in good health (not recorded which). The sequenced sample was blood, either unsorted or a sorted T cell fraction (not recorded which).

The CDR3 DNA follows: TGCGCCAGCAGCCAAGATTGGCCGGGAGGGCCCTCCTACGAGCAGTACTTC. Translated, it gives CASSQDWPGGPSYEQYF. The chain recombines TRBV4-3 with TRBJ2-7; 8 positions agree with TRBD2. Germline CDR1 is LGHNA and CDR2 is YSLEER. This CDR3 is built from 17 residues. The trim removed 0 bases at V and 0 bases at J, leaving 7 bases unmatched.